This T cell receptor beta chain was obtained from a study of cytomegalovirus exposure and HLA in healthy donors. Overall study context: Previous work identified roughly 120 million unique TCR beta sequences from around 200 million T cells.

PCR employed 60 Vbeta and 13 Jbeta primers. Assay: immunoSEQ multiplex PCR; the TCRdb copy retains only in-frame clones and omits some. The sample lists 150,000 to 200,000 clones, more than 9.5% seen once, with 7.8% in the top ten. V lost 4 bases, J lost 8 bases, and 12 bases lay in between. The CDR3 length is 13 residues. CDR1 is SGHKS and CDR2 is YYEKEE in the germline V gene (reference sequence). The chain is built from TRBV5-5 and TRBJ1-4; D perhaps matches TRBD1 (6 bases). The receptor's source is a man between 50 and 59 years old in good health and CMV-seropositive. Sequencing was performed on PBMCs. The CDR3 loop is CASSRQEDEKLFF. CDR3 sequence (DNA): TGTGCCAGCAGCCGACAGGAGGACGAAAAACTGTTTTTT.